This T cell receptor (beta chain) was sequenced in a study of T cell responses to AZD1222 COVID-19 vaccine. Overall study results and limits: Spike-specific TCR breadth and depth went up after people got two AZD1222 doses. Baseline seropositivity occurred in only 5 or 6 AZD1222 recipients. Spike was spanned by vaccine-associated CD4 TCRs, with dominance at 160-218 and 743-854. The reported proportion of spike-specific TCRs targeting unmutated variant regions was nearly half.

TCRdb's copy holds only in-frame clones and misses some; the assay was immunoSEQ multiplex PCR. The table has about 84,000 clones, 70% to 90% seen once; the top ten hold more than 1.3%. Germline V lookup: CDR1 SEHNR, CDR2 FQNEAQ (reference sequence). The CDR3 is 16 residues long. The germline V and J ends were trimmed by 4 bases and 0 bases, with 15 bases remaining between them. As regards this clone: Its antigen is unidentified.

This clonotype originated in an adult in good health. V usage is TRBV7-9 and J usage is TRBJ1-1, with D perhaps TRBD1 (6 bases). Sequenced here: peripheral blood, sampled on day 0 of AZD1222 vaccination. This CDR3 is CASSSGTLYMNTEAFF. CDR3 nucleotides: TGTGCCAGCAGCTCTGGGACATTATACATGAACACTGAAGCTTTCTTT.